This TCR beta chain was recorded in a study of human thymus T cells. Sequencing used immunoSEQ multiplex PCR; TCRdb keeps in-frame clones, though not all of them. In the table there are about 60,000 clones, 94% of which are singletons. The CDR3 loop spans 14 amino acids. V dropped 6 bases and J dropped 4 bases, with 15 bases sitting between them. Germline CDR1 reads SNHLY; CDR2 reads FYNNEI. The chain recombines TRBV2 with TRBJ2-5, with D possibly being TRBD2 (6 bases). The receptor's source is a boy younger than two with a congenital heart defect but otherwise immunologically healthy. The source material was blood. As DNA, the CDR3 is TGTGCCAGCAGGCCCGGGAACGGGGGAGAGACCCAGTACTTC. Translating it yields CASRPGNGGETQYF.